These 29 T cell receptor beta chains were sequenced from one sample in a study of blood T cell repertoires in COVID-19. Method: immunoSEQ multiplex PCR; TCRdb's copy keeps in-frame clones and lacks some. The profile shows about 190,000 clones, around three quarters of them singletons. The sample taken for sequencing was peripheral blood. Source of these receptors: a man aged 60 to 75 with active or convalescent COVID-19.

The chain joins TRBV7-9 to TRBJ2-7, with a weak D call TRBD1 (5 bases). Trimming cost V 7 bases and J 2 bases, with 6 bases left between them. CDR1 SEHNR and CDR2 FQNEAQ come from the germline V gene (reference sequence). The CDR3 spans 11 residues. The DNA of the CDR3 is TGTGCCAGCACGGACACCTACGAGCAGTACTTC. Its translation is CASTDTYEQYF.

The V call is TRBV30, the J call TRBJ1-6, with TRBD1 matching over 7 bases. Unmatched junction bases numbered 8, after V lost 0 bases and J lost 9 bases. The germline gives CDR1 GTSNPN, CDR2 SVGIG (reference sequence). The CDR3 has 15 residues. CDR3 nucleotide sequence: TGTGCCTGGAGTGTACGAGGGGGCGGCAGTTCACCCCTCCACTTT. Protein: CAWSVRGGGSSPLHF.

J is TRBJ2-6 and V is TRBV5-6; D unresolved. Trimming took off 3 bases at V and 2 bases at J, with 12 bases between the two ends. Germline V gene data show CDR1 as SGHDT and CDR2 as YYEEEE. The CDR3 consists of 16 residues. This CDR3 is CASSWIGRTGANVLTF. The CDR3 DNA is TGTGCCAGCAGCTGGATTGGGCGTACTGGGGCCAACGTCCTGACTTTC.

This clone was seen a single time. The V and J genes are TRBV5-5 and TRBJ2-7, with a possible D match to TRBD1 (6 bases). V was trimmed by 4 bases and J by 4 bases, leaving 15 bases between them. Germline V gene data show CDR1 as SGHKS and CDR2 as YYEKEE (reference sequence). The CDR3 length is 14 residues. CDR3 amino acids: CASSLRQEDYEQYF. The CDR3 bases are TGTGCCAGCAGCCTCAGACAGGAGGATTACGAGCAGTACTTC.

The gene calls are TRBV2 and TRBJ2-3, with 8 positions matching TRBD1. J gave up 1 base and V 6 bases, and 3 bases lay outside the gene matches. Per germline, CDR1 SNHLY and CDR2 FYNNEI. The CDR3 length is 14 residues. The chain's CDR3 is CASRRTGRTDTQYF. In nucleotides, the CDR3 is TGTGCCAGCAGACGGACAGGGCGCACAGATACGCAGTATTTT.

This chain joins TRBV3-1 (or the pseudogene TRBV3-2) and TRBJ1-2; tentative D call: TRBD1 (5 bases). The ends were cut back, 6 bases at V and 8 bases at J, with 16 bases in the middle. Per the germline V gene, CDR1 is LGHDT and CDR2 is YNNKEL (reference sequence). The CDR3 contains 13 residues. The CDR3 sequence: CASSPQVLRGYTF. In DNA form, the CDR3 reads TGTGCCAGCAGTCCACAGGTGTTGAGAGGCTACACCTTC.

The sample holds a few counts of this clone. J is TRBJ2-5 and V is TRBV12-3 or TRBV12-4, with D uncertain. Trimming stripped 5 bases from V and 1 base from J, with 8 bases between. CDR3 length equals 13 residues. The chain's CDR3 is CASSAFGQETQYF. In nucleotides, the CDR3 is TGTGCCAGCAGTGCCTTCGGCCAAGAGACCCAGTACTTC.

This clone was seen only once. The rearrangement uses TRBV4-2 and TRBJ1-2; possibly TRBD1 for D (6 bases). This CDR3 spans 17 amino acids. CDR1 and CDR2 (germline): LGHNA, YNFKEQ. V shed 0 bases and J shed 3 bases, with 17 bases lying between them. The CDR3 bases are TGTGCCAGCAGCCAAGAGATCCGACAGGCGTTCCACTATGGCTACACCTTC. Translating it yields CASSQEIRQAFHYGYTF.

This chain links TRBV19 with TRBJ1-2; 9 bases line up with TRBD1. This CDR3 has 12 residues. Germline CDR1 reads LNHDA; CDR2 reads SQIVND (reference sequence). With 6 bases clipped from V and 8 bases from J, the junction kept 4 bases outside the gene matches. The CDR3 nucleotides are TGTGCCAGTAGCCCAGACAGGGGGGGCTACACCTTC. Residues: CASSPDRGGYTF. The full variable domain, its missing parts supplied by reference TRBV19 and TRBJ1-2, is DGGITQSPKYLFRKEGQNVTLSCEQNLNHDAMYWYRQDPGQGLRLIYYSQIVNDFQKGDIAEGYSVSREKKESFPLTVTSAQKNPTAFYLCASSPDRGGYTFGSGTRLTVV.

The CDR3 region is CASSQGRAYTF. The CDR3 DNA reads TGTGCCAGCAGCCAAGGGAGAGCGTACACCTTC. This chain joins TRBV4-2 and TRBJ1-2, with unresolved D. Per the germline V gene, CDR1 is LGHNA and CDR2 is YNFKEQ. Trimming took 1 base from V and 11 from J, leaving 8 bases between them. The length of the CDR3 is 11 residues.

This chain joins TRBV4-1 and TRBJ2-7; maybe TRBD1 (6 bases). Looked up from germline, CDR1 is MGHRA and CDR2 is YSYEKL. CDR3 length: 13 amino acids. Between the trimmed V and J ends, which lost 0 bases and 3 bases, there was a span of 6 bases. The CDR3 spells CASSQEDSYEQYF. The CDR3 region has the DNA TGCGCCAGCAGCCAAGAGGACAGCTACGAGCAGTACTTC.

The rearrangement joins TRBV18 to TRBJ2-1, with D unclear. Germline lookup yields CDR1 KGHSH and CDR2 LQKENI. The CDR3 runs to 11 residues. Trimming shortened V by 6 bases and J by 6 bases, and 6 bases separated the two germline ends. This CDR3 reads CASSNGNEQFF. CDR3 bases: TGTGCCAGCTCCAACGGCAATGAGCAGTTCTTC. The full variable domain, its missing parts supplied by reference TRBV18 and TRBJ2-1, is NAGVMQNPRHLVRRRGQEARLRCSPMKGHSHVYWYRQLPEEGLKFMVYLQKENIIDESGMPKERFSAEFPKEGPSILRIQQVVRGDSAAYFCASSNGNEQFFGPGTRLTVL.

The chain couples TRBV7-8 to TRBJ2-3; unclear D gene. The ends were cut back, 1 base at V and 1 base at J, with 6 bases in the middle. Germline V gene sequence: CDR1 SGHVS, CDR2 FQNEAQ. CDR3 length: 14 amino acids. CDR3 DNA: TGTGCCAGCAGCTTAGTGTCGGGCACAGATACGCAGTATTTT. Translation gives CASSLVSGTDTQYF.

This clone occurred a few times. The rearrangement uses TRBV6-2 or TRBV6-3 and TRBJ2-7, with D possibly being TRBD2 (6 bases). V dropped 0 bases and J dropped 0 bases, with 18 bases sitting between them. This CDR3 spans 18 amino acids. Germline CDR1 is MNHEY and CDR2 is SVGEGT. CDR3 DNA: TGTGCCAGCAGTTACTCGGGACTCCCATCTCAACTCTCCTACGAGCAGTACTTC. Its protein is CASSYSGLPSQLSYEQYF.

The chain links TRBV29-1 to TRBJ1-5, with D unresolved. V was trimmed by 6 bases and J by 4 bases, leaving 7 bases between them. The CDR3 is 11 amino acids. CDR1 SQVTM and CDR2 ANQGSEA come from the germline V gene. CDR3: CSVGGNQPQHF. Written as DNA, the CDR3 is TGCAGCGTGGGAGGGAATCAGCCCCAGCATTTT.

This chain connects TRBV6-5 to TRBJ2-7; unclear D gene. Germline V gives CDR1 MNHEY, CDR2 SVGAGI. The CDR3 extends over 11 amino acids. The V end was cut by 6 bases, the J end by 3 bases, with 6 bases between. CDR3 sequence (DNA): TGTGCCAGCAGACTCGACTACGAGCAGTACTTC. Translation gives CASRLDYEQYF.

V is TRBV7-2 and J is TRBJ2-4; tentative D call: TRBD1 (5 bases). This CDR3 contains 12 residues. With 7 bases removed from V and 6 bases from J, the gap between germline ends came to 10 bases. Germline V lookup: CDR1 SGHTA, CDR2 FQGNSA. The CDR3 bases are TGTGCCAGCACCAACGACAGAAACATTCAGTACTTC. It yields the protein CASTNDRNIQYF.

The V gene is TRBV28, the J gene TRBJ2-5; 15 nucleotides line up with TRBD2. The CDR3 sequence is 17 residues long. CDR1 is MDHEN and CDR2 is SYDVKM in the germline V gene. Trimming cost V 4 bases and J 5 bases; bases outside gene matches: 8. This CDR3 reads CASSSYAGTSGRETQYF. As DNA, the CDR3 is TGTGCCAGCAGTTCTTACGCAGGGACTAGCGGGAGGGAGACCCAGTACTTC.

In nucleotides, the CDR3 is TGCAGTGCTAGTGAGTCGGTTCGAGAGACCCAGTACTTC. It codes for CSASESVRETQYF. V gene TRBV20-1 combines with J gene TRBJ2-5; no definite D call. The germline V gene has CDR1 DFQATT and CDR2 SNEGSKA (reference sequence). The CDR3 totals 13 residues. V was pared by 3 bases and J by 4 bases, with 12 bases between.

The chain employs TRBV7-3 and TRBJ2-1; possible D gene TRBD1, 5 bases. This CDR3 has 15 amino acids. Germline loops: CDR1 SGHTA, CDR2 FQGTGA. V lost 5 bases, J lost 5 bases, and 16 bases lay in between. CDR3 DNA sequence: TGTGCCAGCAGCCTAGACAGAACCTGGAACAATGAGCAGTTCTTC. Amino acid sequence: CASSLDRTWNNEQFF.

The chain uses TRBV19 and TRBJ2-5; 8 nucleotides agree with TRBD1. Germline CDR1 and CDR2: LNHDA and SQIVND (reference sequence). Losses at the gene ends were 3 bases for V and 7 bases for J; bases not matched to a gene: 7. The CDR3 length is 14 residues. CDR3 sequence (DNA): TGTGCCAGTAGTATGGACAGGGAATGGGGGACCCAGTACTTC. Amino acid sequence: CASSMDREWGTQYF.

The J gene is TRBJ2-7, the V gene TRBV18; 7 bases map to TRBD1. The V gene's germline CDR1 is KGHSH and CDR2 LQKENI. The ends lost 3 bases at V and 0 bases at J; junction bases unmatched: 5. This CDR3 is built from 15 residues. The CDR3 coding sequence is TGTGCCAGCTCACCGGGCCGGGACAGCTCCTACGAGCAGTACTTC. Residues: CASSPGRDSSYEQYF.

The rearrangement links TRBV5-5 to TRBJ2-7; possible D gene TRBD1, 5 bases. CDR3 length: 14 amino acids. Trimming took 4 bases from V and 0 from J, leaving 11 bases between them. The germline gives CDR1 SGHKS, CDR2 YYEKEE (reference sequence). CDR3 DNA: TGTGCCAGCAGCAATCTCGACAGCTCCTACGAGCAGTACTTC. This translates into CASSNLDSSYEQYF.

This chain uses TRBV6-5 with TRBJ1-1; 7 bases map to TRBD1. The CDR3 sequence is 14 residues long. Germline CDR1 is MNHEY and CDR2 is SVGAGI. The J segment lost 3 bases and the V segment lost 6 bases, leaving 7 bases of the junction unmatched. Written as DNA, the CDR3 is TGTGCCAGCAGCTATACAGGGGCGGACACTGAAGCTTTCTTT. Translated: CASSYTGADTEAFF.

This chain links TRBV27 with TRBJ2-7; 13 bases fit TRBD2. The CDR3 is 14 amino acids. V gave up 4 bases and J gave up 6 bases; unmatched junction bases: 3. The germline V gene encodes CDR1 MNHEY and CDR2 SMNVEV (reference sequence). The CDR3 here is CASSSRLAGGEQYF. DNA of the CDR3: TGTGCCAGCAGTTCCCGACTAGCGGGAGGCGAGCAGTACTTC.

The chain has TRBV19 and TRBJ2-4; a weak D match, TRBD1 (5 bases). The CDR3 is 16 amino acids. The germline CDR1 and CDR2 sequences are LNHDA and SQIVND (reference sequence). V was pared by 5 bases and J by 2 bases, with 16 bases between. The CDR3 sequence: CASSPWAGRTKNIQYF. As DNA, the CDR3 is TGTGCCAGTAGTCCCTGGGCAGGGCGGACCAAAAACATTCAGTACTTC.

This clone was observed a handful of times. The chain carries TRBV5-1 and TRBJ2-7; 12 bases are a match to TRBD1. The germline V gene has CDR1 SGHRS and CDR2 YFSETQ. V shed 6 bases and J 0 bases; nucleotides not matched to a gene: 1. The CDR3 contains 14 residues. CDR3 nucleotide sequence: TGCGCCAGCAAGGGACAGGGGGCCTCCTACGAGCAGTACTTC. It yields the protein CASKGQGASYEQYF.

About this clone: Within the sample, other DNA sequences also encode this same CDR3. For the CDR3, the DNA is TGTGCCAGCAGCTTTCAGGGGGGGAACACTGAAGCTTTCTTT. This encodes CASSFQGGNTEAFF. The rearrangement uses TRBV28 and TRBJ1-1, with 7 bases fitting TRBD1. CDR3 length equals 14 residues. Trimming at V came to 6 bases and at J to 1 base, leaving 5 bases not matched to a gene. Germline-derived CDR1 and CDR2 are MDHEN and SYDVKM. Combining the CDR3 with reference TRBV28 and TRBJ1-1 gives the whole variable domain DVKVTQSSRYLVKRTGEKVFLECVQDMDHENMFWYRQDPGLGLRLIYFSYDVKMKEKGDIPEGYSVSREKKERFSLILESASTNQTSMYLCASSFQGGNTEAFFGQGTRLTVV.

The chain is built from TRBV12-3 or TRBV12-4 and TRBJ1-1; 8 bases are a match to TRBD1. CDR3 length equals 13 residues. The V and J ends lost 6 bases and 10 bases, in that order; junction bases with no gene match: 10. The CDR3 nucleotides are TGTGCCAGCAGCGCCGGACAGGGTAGGGGAGCTTTCTTT. Translating it yields CASSAGQGRGAFF.